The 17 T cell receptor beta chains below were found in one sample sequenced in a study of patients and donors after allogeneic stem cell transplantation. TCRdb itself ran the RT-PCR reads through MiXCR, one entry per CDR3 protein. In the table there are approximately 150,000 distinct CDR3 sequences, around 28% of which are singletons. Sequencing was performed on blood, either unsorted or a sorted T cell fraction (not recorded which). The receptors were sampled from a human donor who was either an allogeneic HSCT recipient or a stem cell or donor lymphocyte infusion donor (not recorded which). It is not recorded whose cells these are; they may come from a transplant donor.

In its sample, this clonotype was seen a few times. DNA for the CDR3: TGTGCCACCCGAAGGGCCCCGGACAGGAACTACGAGCAGTACTTC. Translated, it gives CATRRAPDRNYEQYF. The gene calls are TRBV27 and TRBJ2-7; the match to TRBD1 covers 7 bases. Losses at the gene ends were 10 bases for V and 3 bases for J; bases not matched to a gene: 15. CDR3 length: 15 amino acids. The germline V gene has CDR1 MNHEY and CDR2 SMNVEV (reference sequence).

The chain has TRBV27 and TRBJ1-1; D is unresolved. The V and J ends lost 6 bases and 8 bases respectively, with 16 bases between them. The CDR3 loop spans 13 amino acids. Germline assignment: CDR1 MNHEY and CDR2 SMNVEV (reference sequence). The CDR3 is CASSHTGYDEAFF. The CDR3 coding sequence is TGTGCCAGCAGCCATACTGGGTACGACGAAGCTTTCTTT.

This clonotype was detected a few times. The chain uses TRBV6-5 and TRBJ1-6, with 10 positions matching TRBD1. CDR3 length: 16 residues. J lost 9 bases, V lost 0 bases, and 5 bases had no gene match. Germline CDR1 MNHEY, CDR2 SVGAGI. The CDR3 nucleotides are TGTGCCAGCAGTTACTCATGGGACAGGGGTGGTTCACCCCTCCACTTT. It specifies CASSYSWDRGGSPLHF.

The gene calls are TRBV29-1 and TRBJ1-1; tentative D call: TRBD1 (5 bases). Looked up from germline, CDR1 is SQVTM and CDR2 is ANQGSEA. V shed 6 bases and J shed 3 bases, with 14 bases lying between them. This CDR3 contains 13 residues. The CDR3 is CSVPHWGDTEAFF. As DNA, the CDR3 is TGCAGCGTACCTCACTGGGGGGACACTGAAGCTTTCTTT.

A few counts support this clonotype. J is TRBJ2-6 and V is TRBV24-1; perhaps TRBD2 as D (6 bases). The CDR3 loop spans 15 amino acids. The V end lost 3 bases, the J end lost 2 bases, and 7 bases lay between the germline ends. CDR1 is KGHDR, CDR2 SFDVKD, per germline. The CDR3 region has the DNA TGTGCCACCAGTGATGGAGGGGCTGGGGCCAACGTCCTGACTTTC. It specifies CATSDGGAGANVLTF.

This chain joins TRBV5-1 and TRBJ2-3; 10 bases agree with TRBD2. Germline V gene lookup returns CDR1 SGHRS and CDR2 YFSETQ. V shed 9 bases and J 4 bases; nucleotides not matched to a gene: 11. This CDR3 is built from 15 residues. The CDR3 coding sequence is TGCGCCACCTCGGTTAGCGGGAGGATTTCAGATACGCAGTATTTT. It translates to CATSVSGRISDTQYF.

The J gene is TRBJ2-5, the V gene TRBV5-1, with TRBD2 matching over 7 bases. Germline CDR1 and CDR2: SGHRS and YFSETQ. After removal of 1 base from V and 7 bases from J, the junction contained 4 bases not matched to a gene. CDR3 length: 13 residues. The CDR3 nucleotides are TGCGCCAGCAGCTTGACTAGCGCGGCGACCCAGTACTTC. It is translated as CASSLTSAATQYF.

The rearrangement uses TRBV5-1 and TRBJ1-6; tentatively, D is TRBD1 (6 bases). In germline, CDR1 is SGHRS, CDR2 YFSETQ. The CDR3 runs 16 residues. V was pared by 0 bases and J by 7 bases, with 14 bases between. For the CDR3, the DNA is TGCGCCAGCAGCTTGGAAGGGACACCCGCGAATTCACCCCTCCACTTT. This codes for CASSLEGTPANSPLHF.

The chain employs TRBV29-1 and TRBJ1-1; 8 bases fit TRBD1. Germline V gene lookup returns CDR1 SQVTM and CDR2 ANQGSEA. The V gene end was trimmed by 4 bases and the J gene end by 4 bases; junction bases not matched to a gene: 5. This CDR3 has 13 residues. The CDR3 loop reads CSVARGLRTEAFF. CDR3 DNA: TGCAGCGTTGCCAGGGGGCTGCGCACTGAAGCTTTCTTT.

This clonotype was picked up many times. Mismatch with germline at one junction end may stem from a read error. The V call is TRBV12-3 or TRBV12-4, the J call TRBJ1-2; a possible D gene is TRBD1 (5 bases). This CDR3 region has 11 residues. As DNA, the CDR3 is TGTGCCAGCAGTTTCTGGCAGGTCAGGGAGTTC. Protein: CASSFWQVREF.

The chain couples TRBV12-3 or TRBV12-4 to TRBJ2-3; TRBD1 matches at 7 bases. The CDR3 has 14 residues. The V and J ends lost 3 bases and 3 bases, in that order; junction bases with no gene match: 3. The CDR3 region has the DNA TGTGCCAGCAGTTTTGGCAGGGGGACAGATACGCAGTATTTT. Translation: CASSFGRGTDTQYF.

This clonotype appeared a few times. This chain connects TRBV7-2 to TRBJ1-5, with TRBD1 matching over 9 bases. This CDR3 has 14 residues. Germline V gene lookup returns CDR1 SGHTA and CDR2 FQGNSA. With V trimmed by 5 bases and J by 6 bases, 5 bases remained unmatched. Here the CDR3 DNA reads TGTGCCAGCAGCCCTTGGACAGGGGCTCAGCCCCAGCATTTT. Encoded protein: CASSPWTGAQPQHF.

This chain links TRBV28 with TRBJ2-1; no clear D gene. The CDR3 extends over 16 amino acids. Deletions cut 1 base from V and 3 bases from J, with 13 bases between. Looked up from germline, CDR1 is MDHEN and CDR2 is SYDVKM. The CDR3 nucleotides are TGTGCCAGCAGTTTATCGGTTTTCCCAAACTACAATGAGCAGTTCTTC. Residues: CASSLSVFPNYNEQFF. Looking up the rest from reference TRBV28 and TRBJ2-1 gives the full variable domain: DVKVTQSSRYLVKRTGEKVFLECVQDMDHENMFWYRQDPGLGLRLIYFSYDVKMKEKGDIPEGYSVSREKKERFSLILESASTNQTSMYLCASSLSVFPNYNEQFFGPGTRLTVL.

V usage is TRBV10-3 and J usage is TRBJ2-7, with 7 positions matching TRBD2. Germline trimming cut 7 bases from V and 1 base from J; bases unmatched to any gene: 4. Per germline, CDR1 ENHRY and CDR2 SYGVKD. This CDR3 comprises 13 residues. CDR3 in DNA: TGTGCCATCACCGCTAGCGGATCCTACGAGCAGTACTTC. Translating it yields CAITASGSYEQYF.

The CDR3 DNA follows: TGCGCCAGCAGCTTGGTAGCAGCCCCAGGGACCCAGTACTTC. Translating it yields CASSLVAAPGTQYF. This chain uses TRBV5-1 with TRBJ2-5, with unresolved D. V was shortened by 0 bases and J by 7 bases, with 13 bases between the two germline ends. Germline CDR1 reads SGHRS; CDR2 reads YFSETQ. This CDR3 contains 14 residues.

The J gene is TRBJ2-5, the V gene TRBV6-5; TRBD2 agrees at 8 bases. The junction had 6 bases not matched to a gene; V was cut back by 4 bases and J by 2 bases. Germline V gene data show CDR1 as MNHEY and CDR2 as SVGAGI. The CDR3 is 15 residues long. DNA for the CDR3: TGTGCCAGCAGTTGGAGCGGGAGCGGGCAAGAGACCCAGTACTTC. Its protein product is CASSWSGSGQETQYF.

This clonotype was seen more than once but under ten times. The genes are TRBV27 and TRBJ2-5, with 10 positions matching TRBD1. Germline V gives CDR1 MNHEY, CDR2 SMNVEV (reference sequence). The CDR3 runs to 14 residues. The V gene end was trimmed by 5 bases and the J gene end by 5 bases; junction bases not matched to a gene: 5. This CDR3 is CASSAWDRGETQYF. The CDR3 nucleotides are TGTGCCAGCAGTGCATGGGACAGGGGTGAGACCCAGTACTTC.